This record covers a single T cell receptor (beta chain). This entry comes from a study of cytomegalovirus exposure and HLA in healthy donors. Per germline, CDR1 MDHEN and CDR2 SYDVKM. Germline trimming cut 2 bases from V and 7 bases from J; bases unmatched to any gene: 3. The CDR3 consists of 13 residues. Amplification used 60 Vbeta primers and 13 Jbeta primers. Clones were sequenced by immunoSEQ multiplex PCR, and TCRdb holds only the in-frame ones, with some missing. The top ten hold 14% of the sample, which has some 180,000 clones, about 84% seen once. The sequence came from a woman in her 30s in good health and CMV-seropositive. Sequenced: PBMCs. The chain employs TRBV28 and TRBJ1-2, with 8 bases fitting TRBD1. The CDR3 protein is CASSLPGGGGYTF. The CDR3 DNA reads TGTGCCAGCAGTTTACCAGGGGGCGGTGGCTACACCTTC.